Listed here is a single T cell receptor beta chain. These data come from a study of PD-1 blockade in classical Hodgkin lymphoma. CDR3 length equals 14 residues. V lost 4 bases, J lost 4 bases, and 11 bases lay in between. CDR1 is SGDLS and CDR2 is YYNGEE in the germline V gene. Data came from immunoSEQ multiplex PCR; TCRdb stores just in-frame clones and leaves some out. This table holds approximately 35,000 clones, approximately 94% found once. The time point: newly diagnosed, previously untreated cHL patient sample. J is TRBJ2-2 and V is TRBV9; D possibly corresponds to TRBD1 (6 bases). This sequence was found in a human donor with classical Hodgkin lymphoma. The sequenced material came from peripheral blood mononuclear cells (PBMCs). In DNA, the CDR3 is TGTGCCAGCAGCAAGGACAGACTCACCGGGGAGCTGTTTTTT. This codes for CASSKDRLTGELFF.